The TCR beta chain under discussion was sequenced for a study of blood T cell repertoires in COVID-19. On the study more broadly: Sites in the United States, Italy and Spain provided acute and convalescent COVID-19 samples. T cells, B-cell-depleted T cells, or PBMCs provided the cDNA or gDNA that served as material.

During active infection, Seattle patients enrolled and were then monitored through disease. In the study's own analysis: Reference gene primer amplification gave nucleated cell count estimates. Produced via immunoSEQ multiplex PCR; TCRdb's table is partial and in-frame only. That table furnishes V, J and clone size, whereas the DNA furnished D and trimming. The sample lists tens of thousands of clones, around 90% seen once, with approximately 40% in the top ten. Germline CDR1 and CDR2: KGHDR and SFDVKD. Trimming took 5 bases from V and 0 from J, leaving 22 bases between them. The length of the CDR3 is 19 residues.

The sequencing input was peripheral blood. The origin of this receptor is a woman in her sixties or seventies with COVID-19, enrolled during active disease. The chain recombines TRBV24-1 with TRBJ2-4; TRBD1 might be the D (5 bases). In nucleotides, the CDR3 is TGTGCCACCAGTGTAGCTAAGGACACCTCTCCTCTAGCCAAAAACATTCAGTACTTC. Translation: CATSVAKDTSPLAKNIQYF.